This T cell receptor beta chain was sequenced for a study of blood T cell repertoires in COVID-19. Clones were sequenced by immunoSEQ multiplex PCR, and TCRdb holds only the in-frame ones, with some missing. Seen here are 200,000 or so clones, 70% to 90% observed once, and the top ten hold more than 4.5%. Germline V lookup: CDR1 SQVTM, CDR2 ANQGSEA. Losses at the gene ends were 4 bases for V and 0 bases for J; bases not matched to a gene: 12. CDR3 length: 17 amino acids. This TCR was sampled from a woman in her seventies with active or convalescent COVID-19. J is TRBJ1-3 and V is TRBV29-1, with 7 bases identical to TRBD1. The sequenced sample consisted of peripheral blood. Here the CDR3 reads CSVVLAGTAPSGNTIYF. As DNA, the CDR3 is TGCAGCGTTGTCTTAGCCGGGACAGCGCCCTCTGGAAACACCATATATTTT. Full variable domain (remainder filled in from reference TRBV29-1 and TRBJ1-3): SAVISQKPSRDICQRGTSLTIQCQVDSQVTMMFWYRQQPGQSLTLIATANQGSEATYESGFVIDKFPISRPNLTFSTLTVSNMSPEDSSIYLCSVVLAGTAPSGNTIYFGEGSWLTVV.